This entry lists 30 T cell receptor beta chains sequenced from one sample in a study of T cell responses to AZD1222 COVID-19 vaccine. Method: immunoSEQ multiplex PCR; TCRdb's copy keeps in-frame clones and lacks some. There are approximately 60,000 clones in the sample; roughly 90% occur only once, and about 7.1% lies in the top ten. The sequenced sample was peripheral blood, obtained 28 days after the second AZD1222 dose. These receptor sequences come from an adult who received the AZD1222 COVID-19 vaccine.

The CDR3 bases are TGTGCCAGCAGCTACTCGGACAGCAACACTGAAGCTTTCTTT. It yields the protein CASSYSDSNTEAFF. V gene TRBV9 combines with J gene TRBJ1-1; maybe TRBD1 (6 bases). The germline V and J ends were trimmed by 4 bases and 2 bases, with 12 bases remaining between them. CDR3 size: 14 residues. CDR1 and CDR2 (germline): SGDLS, YYNGEE.

This clone was recorded only once. The chain links TRBV4-2 to TRBJ2-2; 12 bases fit TRBD2. V shed 0 bases, J shed 0 bases, and the junction held 8 bases outside the gene matches. From germline, CDR1 is LGHNA and CDR2 YNFKEQ. This CDR3 has 20 amino acids. The CDR3 spells CASSQDEGLAGGPNTGELFF. CDR3 in DNA: TGTGCCAGCAGCCAAGATGAGGGCCTAGCGGGAGGGCCGAACACCGGGGAGCTGTTTTTT.

This chain joins TRBV9 and TRBJ2-7; D is perhaps TRBD1 or TRBD2 (6 bases each). Germline CDR1 SGDLS, CDR2 YYNGEE. The V end was cut by 3 bases, the J end by 0 bases, with 13 bases between. The CDR3 length is 15 residues. CDR3 in amino acids: CASSAGGGPSYEQYF. The CDR3 DNA reads as TGTGCCAGCAGCGCTGGAGGGGGGCCCTCCTACGAGCAGTACTTC.

This chain uses TRBV18 with TRBJ2-3, with 13 bases lining up with TRBD2. The CDR3 runs to 16 residues. After removal of 5 bases from V and 4 bases from J, the junction contained 6 bases not matched to a gene. The V gene's germline CDR1 is KGHSH and CDR2 LQKENI. CDR3: CASSSGTSGGADTQYF. CDR3 nucleotide sequence: TGTGCCAGCTCATCTGGAACTAGCGGGGGGGCAGATACGCAGTATTTT.

The gene calls are TRBV19 and TRBJ1-2; the D is unclear. Germline V gene sequence: CDR1 LNHDA, CDR2 SQIVND (reference sequence). This CDR3 has 14 residues. The germline V and J ends were trimmed by 9 bases and 0 bases, with 14 bases remaining between them. The CDR3 bases are TGTGCCAGCAGAAGTTCGGGGTCTAACTATGGCTACACCTTC. This encodes CASRSSGSNYGYTF.

The chain couples TRBV21-1 to TRBJ1-2; the table's D call, TRBD1, was not checked against the DNA. TRBV21-1 is assigned pseudogene status. This CDR3 contains 14 residues. CDR3 amino acids: CASSEPQGCLGYTF. In DNA form, the CDR3 reads TGTGCCAGCAGCGAACCACAGGGTTGTCTTGGCTACACCTTC.

The V gene is TRBV27, the J gene TRBJ2-5; tentative D call: TRBD1 (7 bases). The V and J ends lost 6 bases and 2 bases respectively, with 13 bases between them. CDR1 and CDR2 from the germline V gene are MNHEY and SMNVEV (reference sequence). This CDR3 is 14 amino acids long. The CDR3 DNA reads as TGTGCCAGCAGACAGGGGACTTGGCAAGAGACCCAGTACTTC. Translated, it gives CASRQGTWQETQYF.

This clone was observed a handful of times. The chain uses TRBV6-6 and TRBJ1-6; D is unclear. This CDR3 has 13 residues. Trimming shortened V by 4 bases and J by 8 bases, and 9 bases separated the two germline ends. Per the germline V gene, CDR1 is MNHNY and CDR2 is SVGAGI (reference sequence). This CDR3 is CASSSTRDSPLHF. CDR3 nucleotide sequence: TGTGCCAGCAGTTCGACTAGGGATTCACCCCTCCACTTT.

This clone was seen once. The chain employs TRBV5-1 and TRBJ2-1, with 9 bases identical to TRBD1. Germline V gene sequence: CDR1 SGHRS, CDR2 YFSETQ. V lost 7 bases and J lost 7; bases outside the gene matches: 6. The length of the CDR3 is 13 residues. DNA of the CDR3: TGCGCCAGCGAGCCGGGACAGGGAAATGAGCAGTTCTTC. Translated: CASEPGQGNEQFF.

The genes are TRBV29-1 and TRBJ1-3; TRBD1 is a possible D gene (6 bases). The CDR3 consists of 17 residues. The germline V and J ends were trimmed by 3 bases and 2 bases, with 20 bases remaining between them. Germline V gene data show CDR1 as SQVTM and CDR2 as ANQGSEA. CDR3 sequence (DNA): TGCAGCGTTGAGGGGGCCGCCGGTGGGGAAGCTGGAAACACCATATATTTT. Translation: CSVEGAAGGEAGNTIYF.

J is TRBJ1-1 and V is TRBV18; 7 bases are shared with TRBD1. Germline values: CDR1 KGHSH, CDR2 LQKENI. The V segment lost 3 bases and the J segment 5 bases; nucleotides outside the gene matches: 6. This CDR3 is 14 amino acids long. CDR3 residues: CASSPPTGPTEAFF. CDR3 nucleotide sequence: TGTGCCAGCTCACCCCCGACAGGGCCAACTGAAGCTTTCTTT.

The V and J genes are TRBV19 and TRBJ1-2; TRBD1 agrees at 8 bases. The junction had 4 bases not matched to a gene; V was cut back by 3 bases and J by 4 bases. Germline V gene data show CDR1 as LNHDA and CDR2 as SQIVND (reference sequence). This CDR3 contains 14 residues. The CDR3 is CASSIQTGGYGYTF. In nucleotides, the CDR3 is TGTGCCAGTAGTATCCAAACAGGGGGCTATGGCTACACCTTC. Filled out from reference TRBV19 and TRBJ1-2, the complete variable domain reads DGGITQSPKYLFRKEGQNVTLSCEQNLNHDAMYWYRQDPGQGLRLIYYSQIVNDFQKGDIAEGYSVSREKKESFPLTVTSAQKNPTAFYLCASSIQTGGYGYTFGSGTRLTVV.

The genes are TRBV20-1 and TRBJ2-1; TRBD2 agrees at 7 bases. The CDR3 is made up of 17 amino acids. The J segment lost 4 bases and the V segment lost 3 bases, leaving 15 bases of the junction unmatched. Germline CDR1 is DFQATT and CDR2 is SNEGSKA (reference sequence). The CDR3 DNA is TGCAGTGCTAGTGTGTCGGGCGGGAGTTGGGCGTACAATGAGCAGTTCTTC. Protein product: CSASVSGGSWAYNEQFF.

This clone was detected once. The chain has TRBV18 and TRBJ2-7, with D perhaps matching TRBD1 (7 bases). The CDR3 is 15 amino acids. Germline CDR1 is KGHSH and CDR2 is LQKENI. V shed 0 bases and J shed 5 bases, with 14 bases lying between them. The chain's CDR3 is CASSPPQGGRNEQYF. Here the CDR3 DNA reads TGTGCCAGCTCACCACCCCAGGGGGGTCGAAACGAGCAGTACTTC.

The chain has TRBV10-3 and TRBJ1-5, with D tentatively TRBD1 (6 bases). The germline gives CDR1 ENHRY, CDR2 SYGVKD. This CDR3 contains 14 residues. With 6 bases removed from V and 1 base from J, the gap between germline ends came to 10 bases. As DNA, the CDR3 is TGTGCCATCAGCCCTCAGGGGAGCAATCAGCCCCAGCATTTT. Amino acids: CAISPQGSNQPQHF.

The chain employs TRBV20-1 and TRBJ2-7; perhaps D is TRBD1 or TRBD2 (5 bases each). Per germline, CDR1 DFQATT and CDR2 SNEGSKA (reference sequence). This CDR3 has 11 residues. V was shortened by 5 bases and J by 4 bases, with 9 bases between the two germline ends. CDR3 loop: CSAEGLYEQYF. In DNA, the CDR3 is TGCAGTGCTGAGGGGCTGTACGAGCAGTACTTC.

The DNA of the CDR3 is TGTGCCAGCAGTTCACAGAACACTGAAGCTTTCTTT. The encoded protein is CASSSQNTEAFF. J is TRBJ1-1 and V is TRBV6-5; D ambiguous. Trimming removed 4 bases from V and 1 base from J, with 4 bases in between. The CDR3 consists of 12 residues. CDR1 and CDR2 (germline): MNHEY, SVGAGI.

The chain recombines TRBV19 with TRBJ2-2; 8 bases match TRBD2. Germline CDR1 LNHDA, CDR2 SQIVND (reference sequence). The V gene end was trimmed by 5 bases and the J gene end by 6 bases; junction bases not matched to a gene: 11. This CDR3 is 16 amino acids long. The CDR3 nucleotides are TGTGCCAGTAGTCACAAGCCACTAGCGGTCCCCGGGGAGCTGTTTTTT. Protein product: CASSHKPLAVPGELFF.

J is TRBJ1-2 and V is TRBV5-5; D remains unclear. V lost 0 bases and J 4 bases, leaving 13 bases between the germline ends. CDR3 length equals 15 residues. Germline CDR1 SGHKS, CDR2 YYEKEE (reference sequence). CDR3 DNA: TGTGCCAGCAGCTTGGCTTTGGCGGCCGGCTATGGCTACACCTTC. It encodes CASSLALAAGYGYTF.

J is TRBJ2-1 and V is TRBV6-5, with 7 bases identical to TRBD2. The germline V gene encodes CDR1 MNHEY and CDR2 SVGAGI. V lost 0 bases and J lost 2; bases outside the gene matches: 1. The CDR3 contains 15 residues. CDR3 protein: CASSYSAGTYNEQFF. The CDR3 DNA sequence: TGTGCCAGCAGTTACTCAGCGGGGACCTACAATGAGCAGTTCTTC.

The J gene is TRBJ2-7, the V gene TRBV5-4, with a weak D call TRBD2 (6 bases). The CDR3 runs 13 residues. Germline loops: CDR1 SGHNT, CDR2 YYREEE (reference sequence). V was shortened by 4 bases and J by 6 bases, with 14 bases between the two germline ends. CDR3 bases: TGTGCCAGCAGCCCCGTTTCGGAGGGCGAGCAGTACTTC. The encoded protein is CASSPVSEGEQYF.

The rearrangement joins TRBV7-3 to TRBJ2-1; the D gene is possibly TRBD1 (6 bases). Trimming removed 5 bases from V and 8 bases from J, with 13 bases in between. Germline lookup yields CDR1 SGHTA and CDR2 FQGTGA. This CDR3 has 13 residues. The CDR3 DNA sequence: TGTGCCAGCAGCCAGGGTAGGGGGTATGAGCAGTTCTTC. Translation: CASSQGRGYEQFF.

V is TRBV5-4 and J is TRBJ1-6; weak D call: TRBD1 (6 bases). Looked up from germline, CDR1 is SGHNT and CDR2 is YYREEE (reference sequence). The germline V and J ends were trimmed by 5 bases and 10 bases, with 16 bases remaining between them. The CDR3 totals 14 residues. The CDR3 DNA follows: TGTGCCAGCAGAAAAACAGGGACGAGCTCACCCCTCCACTTT. This gives the protein CASRKTGTSSPLHF.

V is TRBV11-2 and J is TRBJ2-1, with a weak D call TRBD1 (5 bases). Germline CDR1 SGHAT, CDR2 FQNNGV. Deletions cut 5 bases from V and 8 bases from J, with 19 bases between. This CDR3 is 15 amino acids long. The CDR3 DNA is TGTGCCAGCAGCCCCCAGCGCGGCAGGGCCCATGAGCAGTTCTTC. It is translated as CASSPQRGRAHEQFF.

CDR3 sequence: CASSHRGGGTGELFF. The CDR3 DNA sequence: TGTGCCAGCTCACACAGGGGGGGAGGCACCGGGGAGCTGTTTTTT. V gene TRBV18 combines with J gene TRBJ2-2, with D perhaps matching TRBD1 (8 bases). This CDR3 spans 15 amino acids. V shed 4 bases and J shed 4 bases, with 13 bases lying between them. Germline-derived CDR1 and CDR2 are KGHSH and LQKENI.

The gene calls are TRBV28 and TRBJ1-4, with TRBD1 as a possible D gene (5 bases). Germline CDR1 is MDHEN and CDR2 is SYDVKM. With 4 bases removed from V and 14 bases from J, the gap between germline ends came to 20 bases. There are 14 residues in the CDR3. The CDR3 DNA reads TGTGCCAGCAGTTCTCCGGGGGAGCGGGGATGGCTGTTTTTT. This translates into CASSSPGERGWLFF.

The chain carries TRBV4-1 and TRBJ2-2, with unresolved D. This CDR3 is built from 12 residues. Germline V CDR1 and CDR2: MGHRA, YSYEKL. The V and J ends lost 6 bases and 8 bases respectively, with 10 bases between them. The CDR3 loop reads CASRGPWGELFF. CDR3 bases: TGCGCCAGCAGGGGCCCATGGGGGGAGCTGTTTTTT.

The chain has TRBV18 and TRBJ2-2; 8 nucleotides line up with TRBD1. The CDR3 contains 16 residues. With 6 bases clipped from V and 4 bases from J, the junction kept 10 bases outside the gene matches. CDR1 and CDR2 from the germline V gene are KGHSH and LQKENI. CDR3 sequence (DNA): TGTGCCAGCTCCCCATTCGGACAGGGAGGCACCGGGGAGCTGTTTTTT. Protein sequence: CASSPFGQGGTGELFF.

Judged by abundance, this clone is medium-sized. The chain is built from TRBV14 and TRBJ1-6; the D gene is possibly TRBD1 (5 bases). CDR1 and CDR2 from the germline V gene are SGHDN and FVKESK. The CDR3 totals 15 residues. The germline V and J ends were trimmed by 4 bases and 9 bases, with 16 bases remaining between them. This chain's CDR3 is CASSLGTPGSSPLHF. The DNA for the CDR3 is TGTGCCAGCAGCCTAGGGACCCCGGGGAGTTCACCCCTCCACTTT.

In its sample, this clone was seen once. The chain's CDR3 is CASSLGQGPHEKLFF. The CDR3 nucleotides are TGCGCCAGCAGCTTGGGACAGGGTCCTCATGAAAAACTGTTTTTT. The chain recombines TRBV5-1 with TRBJ1-4, with 7 bases aligning to TRBD1. With V trimmed by 0 bases and J by 6 bases, 5 bases remained unmatched. The CDR3 extends over 15 amino acids. In germline, CDR1 is SGHRS, CDR2 YFSETQ.